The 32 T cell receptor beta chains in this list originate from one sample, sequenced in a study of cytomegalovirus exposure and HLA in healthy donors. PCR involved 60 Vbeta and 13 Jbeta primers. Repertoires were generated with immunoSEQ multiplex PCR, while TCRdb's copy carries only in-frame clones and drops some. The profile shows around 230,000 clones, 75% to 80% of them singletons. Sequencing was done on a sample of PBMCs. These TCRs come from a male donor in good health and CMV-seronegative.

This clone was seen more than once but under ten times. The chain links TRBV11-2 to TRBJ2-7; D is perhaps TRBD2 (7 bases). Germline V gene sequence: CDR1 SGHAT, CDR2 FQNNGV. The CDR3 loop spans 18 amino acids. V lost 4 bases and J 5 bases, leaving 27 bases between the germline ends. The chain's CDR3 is CASSSRMRGLKGHHEQYF. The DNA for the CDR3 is TGTGCCAGCAGCTCACGCATGCGGGGGCTCAAGGGGCACCACGAGCAGTACTTC.

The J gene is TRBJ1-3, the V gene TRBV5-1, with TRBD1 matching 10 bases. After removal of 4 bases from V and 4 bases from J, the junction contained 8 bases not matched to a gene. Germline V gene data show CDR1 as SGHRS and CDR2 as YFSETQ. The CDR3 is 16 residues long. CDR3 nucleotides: TGCGCCAGCAGCCCCCCCGGGACAGGGGCGGGAAACACCATATATTTT. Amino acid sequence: CASSPPGTGAGNTIYF.

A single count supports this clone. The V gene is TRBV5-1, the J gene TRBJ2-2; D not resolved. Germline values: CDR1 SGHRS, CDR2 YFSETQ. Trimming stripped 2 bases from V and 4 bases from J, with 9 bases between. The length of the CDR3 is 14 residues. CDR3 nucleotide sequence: TGCGCCAGCAGCTTTCGAGATTCCACCGGGGAGCTGTTTTTT. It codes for CASSFRDSTGELFF.

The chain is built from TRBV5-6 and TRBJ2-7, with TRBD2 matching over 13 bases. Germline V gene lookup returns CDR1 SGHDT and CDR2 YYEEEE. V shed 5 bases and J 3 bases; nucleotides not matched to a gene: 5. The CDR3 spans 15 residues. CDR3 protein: CASRGTSGIFYEQYF. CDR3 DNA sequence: TGTGCCAGCAGAGGGACTAGCGGGATTTTCTACGAGCAGTACTTC.

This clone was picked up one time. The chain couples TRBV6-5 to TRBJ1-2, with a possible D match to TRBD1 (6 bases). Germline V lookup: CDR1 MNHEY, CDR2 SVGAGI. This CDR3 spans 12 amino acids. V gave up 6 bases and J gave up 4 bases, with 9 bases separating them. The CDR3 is CASRGGGYGYTF. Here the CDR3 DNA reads TGTGCCAGCAGGGGAGGGGGCTATGGCTACACCTTC.

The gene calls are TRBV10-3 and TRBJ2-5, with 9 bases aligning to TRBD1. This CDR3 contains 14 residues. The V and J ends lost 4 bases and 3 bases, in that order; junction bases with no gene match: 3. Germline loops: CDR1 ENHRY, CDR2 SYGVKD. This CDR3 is CAISADRGKETQYF. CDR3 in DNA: TGTGCCATCAGTGCGGACAGGGGAAAAGAGACCCAGTACTTC.

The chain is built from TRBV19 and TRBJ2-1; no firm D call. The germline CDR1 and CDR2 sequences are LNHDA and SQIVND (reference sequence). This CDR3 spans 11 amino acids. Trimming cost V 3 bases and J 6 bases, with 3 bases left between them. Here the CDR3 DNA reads TGTGCCAGTAGTATCCTCAATGAGCAGTTCTTC. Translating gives CASSILNEQFF. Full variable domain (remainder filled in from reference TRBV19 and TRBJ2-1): DGGITQSPKYLFRKEGQNVTLSCEQNLNHDAMYWYRQDPGQGLRLIYYSQIVNDFQKGDIAEGYSVSREKKESFPLTVTSAQKNPTAFYLCASSILNEQFFGPGTRLTVL.

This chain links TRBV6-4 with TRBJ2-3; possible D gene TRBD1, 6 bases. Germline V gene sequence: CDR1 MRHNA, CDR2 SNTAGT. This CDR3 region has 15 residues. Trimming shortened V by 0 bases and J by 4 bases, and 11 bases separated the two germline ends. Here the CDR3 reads CASSDSAQGADTQYF. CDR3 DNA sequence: TGTGCCAGCAGTGACTCGGCACAGGGCGCAGATACGCAGTATTTT.

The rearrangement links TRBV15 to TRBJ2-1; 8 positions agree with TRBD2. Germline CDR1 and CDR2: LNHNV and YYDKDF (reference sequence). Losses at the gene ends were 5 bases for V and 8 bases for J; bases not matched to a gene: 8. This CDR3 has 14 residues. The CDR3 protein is CATSQGLVVYEQFF. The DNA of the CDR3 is TGTGCCACCAGCCAGGGACTAGTAGTCTATGAGCAGTTCTTC.

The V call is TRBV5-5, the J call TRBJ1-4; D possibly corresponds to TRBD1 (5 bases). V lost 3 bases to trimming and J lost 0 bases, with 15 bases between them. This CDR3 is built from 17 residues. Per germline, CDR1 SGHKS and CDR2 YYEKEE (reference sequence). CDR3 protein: CASSSHPRGTTNEKLFF. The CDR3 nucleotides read TGTGCCAGCAGCTCCCACCCCCGGGGGACAACTAATGAAAAACTGTTTTTT.

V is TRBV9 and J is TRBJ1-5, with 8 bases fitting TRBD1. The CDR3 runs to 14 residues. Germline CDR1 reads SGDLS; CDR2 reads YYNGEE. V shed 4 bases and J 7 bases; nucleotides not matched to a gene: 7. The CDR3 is CASSTQGAGQPQHF. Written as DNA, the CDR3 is TGTGCCAGCAGCACCCAGGGGGCAGGCCAGCCCCAGCATTTT.

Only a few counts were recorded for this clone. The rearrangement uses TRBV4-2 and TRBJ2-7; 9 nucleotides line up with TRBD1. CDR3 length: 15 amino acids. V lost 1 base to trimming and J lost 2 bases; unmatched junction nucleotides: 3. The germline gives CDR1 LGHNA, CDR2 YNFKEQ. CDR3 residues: CASSQGTGAPYEQYF. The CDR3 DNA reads TGTGCCAGCAGCCAAGGGACAGGGGCACCCTACGAGCAGTACTTC.

The CDR3 reads CASSHLTGTDYRTDTQYF. The CDR3 DNA sequence: TGCGCCAGCAGCCATCTTACCGGGACAGATTACCGCACAGATACGCAGTATTTT. The chain joins TRBV5-1 to TRBJ2-3; 7 nucleotides match TRBD1. The CDR3 length is 18 residues. The germline gives CDR1 SGHRS, CDR2 YFSETQ. Trimming took 4 bases from V and 1 from J; bases not matched to a gene: 15.

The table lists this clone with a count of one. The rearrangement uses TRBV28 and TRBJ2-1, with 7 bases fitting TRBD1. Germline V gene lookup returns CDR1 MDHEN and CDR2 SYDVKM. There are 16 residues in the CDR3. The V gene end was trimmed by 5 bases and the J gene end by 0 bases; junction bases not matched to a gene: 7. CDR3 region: CASSPPGQHSYNEQFF. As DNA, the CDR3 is TGTGCCAGCAGTCCCCCGGGACAGCACTCCTACAATGAGCAGTTCTTC.

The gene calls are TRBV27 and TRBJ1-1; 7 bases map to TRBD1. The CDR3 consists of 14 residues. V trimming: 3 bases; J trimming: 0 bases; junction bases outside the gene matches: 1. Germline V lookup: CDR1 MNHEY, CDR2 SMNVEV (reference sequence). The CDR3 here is CASSLGQMNTEAFF. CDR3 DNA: TGTGCCAGCAGTTTGGGACAGATGAACACTGAAGCTTTCTTT.

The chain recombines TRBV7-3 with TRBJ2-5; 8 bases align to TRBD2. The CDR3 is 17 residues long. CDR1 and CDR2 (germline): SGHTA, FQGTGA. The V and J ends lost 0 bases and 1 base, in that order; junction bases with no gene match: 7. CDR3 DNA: TGTGCCAGCAGCTTAACTTTGCTGGCGGGGGGCCAAGAGACCCAGTACTTC. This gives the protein CASSLTLLAGGQETQYF.

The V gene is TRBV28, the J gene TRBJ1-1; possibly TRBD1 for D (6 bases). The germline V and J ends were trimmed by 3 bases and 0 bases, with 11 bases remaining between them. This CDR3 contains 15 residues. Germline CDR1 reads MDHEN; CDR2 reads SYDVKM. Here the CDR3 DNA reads TGTGCCAGCAGTTTGCCAGACAGGTTGAACACTGAAGCTTTCTTT. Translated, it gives CASSLPDRLNTEAFF.

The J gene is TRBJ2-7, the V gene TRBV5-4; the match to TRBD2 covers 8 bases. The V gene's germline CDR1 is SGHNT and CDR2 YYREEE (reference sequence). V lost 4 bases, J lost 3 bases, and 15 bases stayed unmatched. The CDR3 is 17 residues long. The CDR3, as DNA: TGTGCCAGCAGCCCGGGGGGGGGAGCTAGCCCGATCTACGAGCAGTACTTC. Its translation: CASSPGGGASPIYEQYF.

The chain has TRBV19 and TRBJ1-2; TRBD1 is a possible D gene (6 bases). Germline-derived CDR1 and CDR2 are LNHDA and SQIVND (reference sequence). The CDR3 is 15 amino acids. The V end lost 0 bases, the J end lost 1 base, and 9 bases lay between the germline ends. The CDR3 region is CASSIDEDSNYGYTF. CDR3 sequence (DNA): TGTGCCAGTAGTATAGACGAGGACAGTAACTATGGCTACACCTTC.

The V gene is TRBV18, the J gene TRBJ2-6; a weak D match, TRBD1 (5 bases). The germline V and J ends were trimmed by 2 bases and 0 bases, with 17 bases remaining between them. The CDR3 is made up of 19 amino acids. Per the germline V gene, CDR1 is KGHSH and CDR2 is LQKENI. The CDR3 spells CASSPRWGVLFSGANVLTF. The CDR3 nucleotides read TGTGCCAGCTCACCAAGGTGGGGCGTACTATTCTCTGGGGCCAACGTCCTGACTTTC.

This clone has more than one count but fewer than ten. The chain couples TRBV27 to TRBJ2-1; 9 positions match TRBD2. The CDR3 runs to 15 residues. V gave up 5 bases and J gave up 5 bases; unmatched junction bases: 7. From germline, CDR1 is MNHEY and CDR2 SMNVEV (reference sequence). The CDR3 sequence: CASSDRTSVDNEQFF. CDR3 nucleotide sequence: TGTGCCAGCAGTGATCGGACTAGCGTGGACAATGAGCAGTTCTTC.

The CDR3: CASSVGRDTEAFF. CDR3 bases: TGTGCCAGCAGCGTAGGCAGGGACACTGAAGCTTTCTTT. This chain links TRBV9 with TRBJ1-1, with D tentatively TRBD1 (5 bases). Trimming removed 0 bases at V and 3 bases at J, with 6 bases between. Germline loops: CDR1 SGDLS, CDR2 YYNGEE. The CDR3 sequence is 13 residues long.

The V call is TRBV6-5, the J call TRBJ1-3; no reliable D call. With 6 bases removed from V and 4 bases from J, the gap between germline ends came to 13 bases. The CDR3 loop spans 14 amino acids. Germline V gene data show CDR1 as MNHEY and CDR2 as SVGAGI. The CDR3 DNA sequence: TGTGCCAGCAGCGTACGGGGTGACGGAAACACCATATATTTT. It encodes CASSVRGDGNTIYF.

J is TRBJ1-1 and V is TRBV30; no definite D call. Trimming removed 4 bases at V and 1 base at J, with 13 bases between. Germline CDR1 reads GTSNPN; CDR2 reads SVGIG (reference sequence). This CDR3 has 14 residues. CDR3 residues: CAWNPLGQNTEAFF. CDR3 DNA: TGTGCCTGGAACCCCCTCGGTCAGAACACTGAAGCTTTCTTT. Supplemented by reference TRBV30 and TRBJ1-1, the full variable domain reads SQTIHQWPATLVQPVGSPLSLECTVEGTSNPNLYWYRQAAGRGLQLLFYSVGIGQISSEVPQNLSASRPQDRQFILSSKKLLLSDSGFYLCAWNPLGQNTEAFFGQGTRLTVV.

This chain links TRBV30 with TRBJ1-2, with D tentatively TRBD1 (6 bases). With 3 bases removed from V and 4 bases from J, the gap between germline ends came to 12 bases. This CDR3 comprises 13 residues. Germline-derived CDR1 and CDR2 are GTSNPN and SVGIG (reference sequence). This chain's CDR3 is CAWSLGRGYGYTF. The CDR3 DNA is TGTGCCTGGAGCCTTGGCAGGGGCTATGGCTACACCTTC.

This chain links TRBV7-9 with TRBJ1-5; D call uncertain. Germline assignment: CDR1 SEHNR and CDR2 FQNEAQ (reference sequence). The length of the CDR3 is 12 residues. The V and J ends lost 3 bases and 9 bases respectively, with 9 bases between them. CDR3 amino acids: CASSLEPGPQHF. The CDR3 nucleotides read TGTGCCAGCAGCTTGGAGCCCGGGCCCCAGCATTTT. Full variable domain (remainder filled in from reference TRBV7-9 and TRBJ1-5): DTGVSQNPRHKITKRGQNVTFRCDPISEHNRLYWYRQTLGQGPEFLTYFQNEAQLEKSRLLSDRFSAERPKGSFSTLEIQRTEQGDSAMYLCASSLEPGPQHFGDGTRLSIL.

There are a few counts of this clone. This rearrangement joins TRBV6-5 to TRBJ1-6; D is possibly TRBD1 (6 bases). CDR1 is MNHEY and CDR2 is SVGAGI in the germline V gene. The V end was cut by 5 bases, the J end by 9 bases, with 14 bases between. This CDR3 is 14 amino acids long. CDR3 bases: TGTGCCAGCAGTGAAGGGGGTAGTAGTTCACCCCTCCACTTT. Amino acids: CASSEGGSSSPLHF.

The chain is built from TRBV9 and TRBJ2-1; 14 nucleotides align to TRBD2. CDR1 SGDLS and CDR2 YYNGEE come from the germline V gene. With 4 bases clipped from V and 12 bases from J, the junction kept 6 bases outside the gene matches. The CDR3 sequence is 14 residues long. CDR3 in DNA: TGTGCCAGCAGCCCACGACTAGCGGGAGGGATGCAGTTCTTC. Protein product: CASSPRLAGGMQFF.

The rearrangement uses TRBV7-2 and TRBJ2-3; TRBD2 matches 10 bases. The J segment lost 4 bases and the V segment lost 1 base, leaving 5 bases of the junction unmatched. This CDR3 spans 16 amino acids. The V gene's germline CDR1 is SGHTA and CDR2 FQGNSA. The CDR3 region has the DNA TGTGCCAGCAGCTTAGGGCTAGCGGGAGCCCCAGATACGCAGTATTTT. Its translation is CASSLGLAGAPDTQYF.

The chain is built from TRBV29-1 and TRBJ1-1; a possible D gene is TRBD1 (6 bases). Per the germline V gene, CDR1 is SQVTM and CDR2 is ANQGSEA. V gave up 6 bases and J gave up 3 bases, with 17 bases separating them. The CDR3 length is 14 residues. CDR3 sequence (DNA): TGCAGCGTCGCCAGGGGCAGGGGCCACACTGAAGCTTTCTTT. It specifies CSVARGRGHTEAFF.

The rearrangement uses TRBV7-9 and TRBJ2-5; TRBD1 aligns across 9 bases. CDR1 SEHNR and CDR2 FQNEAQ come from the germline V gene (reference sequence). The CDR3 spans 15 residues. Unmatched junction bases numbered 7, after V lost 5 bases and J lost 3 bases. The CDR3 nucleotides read TGTGCCAGCAGCCGACTTACAGGGGGCAAAGAGACCCAGTACTTC. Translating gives CASSRLTGGKETQYF.

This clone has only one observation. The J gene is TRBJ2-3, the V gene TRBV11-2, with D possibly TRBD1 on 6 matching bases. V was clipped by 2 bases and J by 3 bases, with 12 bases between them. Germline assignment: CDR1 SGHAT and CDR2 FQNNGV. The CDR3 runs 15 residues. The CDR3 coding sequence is TGTGCCAGCAGCTTAAGGGGGTTAGTGACAGATACGCAGTATTTT. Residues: CASSLRGLVTDTQYF.